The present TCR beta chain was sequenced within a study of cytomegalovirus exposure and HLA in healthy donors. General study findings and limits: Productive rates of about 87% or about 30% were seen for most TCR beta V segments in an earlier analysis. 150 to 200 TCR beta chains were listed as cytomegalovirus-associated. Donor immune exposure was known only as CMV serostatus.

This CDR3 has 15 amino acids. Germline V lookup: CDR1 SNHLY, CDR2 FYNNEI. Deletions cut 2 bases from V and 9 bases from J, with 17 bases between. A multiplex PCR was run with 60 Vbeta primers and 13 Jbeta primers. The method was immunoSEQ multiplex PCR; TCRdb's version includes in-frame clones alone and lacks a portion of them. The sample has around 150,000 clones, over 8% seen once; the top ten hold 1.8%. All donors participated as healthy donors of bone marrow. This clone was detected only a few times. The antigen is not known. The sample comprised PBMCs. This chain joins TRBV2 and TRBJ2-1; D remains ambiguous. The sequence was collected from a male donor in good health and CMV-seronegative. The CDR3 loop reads CASSEQVSKLSEQFF. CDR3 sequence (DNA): TGTGCCAGCAGTGAACAGGTTTCTAAACTGAGTGAGCAGTTCTTC.